Listed here is a single T cell receptor (beta chain). Sequencing used immunoSEQ multiplex PCR; TCRdb keeps in-frame clones, though not all of them. The profile shows 55,000 to 80,000 clones, under 90% of them singletons. This entry is derived from a study of T cell changes during pregnancy in multiple sclerosis. The germline CDR1 and CDR2 sequences are KGHSH and LQKENI. The CDR3 runs to 14 residues. The junction had 5 bases not matched to a gene; V was cut back by 6 bases and J by 4 bases. The source of this sequence is a female donor in good health, enrolled as a control in a pregnancy study. The source material was peripheral blood, sampled after pregnancy. V and J are TRBV18 and TRBJ2-7; 11 nucleotides align to TRBD2. The DNA of the CDR3 is TGTGCCAGCTCGCCGACTAGCGGGGCTTACGAGCAGTACTTC. This codes for CASSPTSGAYEQYF.